This T cell receptor beta chain was identified in a study of shared clonotypes between healthy human individuals. Concerning this clone itself: The antigen remains unidentified. A much more abundant neighbour one base away suggests this may be a read error. Other DNA sequences within the sample encode an identical CDR3.

CDR1 MGHRA and CDR2 YSYEKL come from the germline V gene. This CDR3 region has 16 residues. Trimming removed 1 base at V and 5 bases at J, with 17 bases between. Study results and limitations: Shared clonotypes across all four donors exceeded non-shared ones in generation probability.

Some clones are missing from TCRdb's copy, which holds only in-frame ones; the method was immunoSEQ multiplex PCR. The sample contains more than 1 million clones, 75% to 80% of which appear only once. The chain carries TRBV4-1 and TRBJ2-5, with D possibly being TRBD2 (5 bases). Sequenced material: memory CD4+ T cells from PBMCs. Stated subset: CD45RA-negative fraction. This clonotype was obtained from a man between 18 and 35 years old in good health. Some clones in this sample may be carry-over from other donors' samples. CDR3 amino acids: CASSQVGGGLQETQYF. CDR3 in DNA: TGCGCCAGCAGCCAAGTGGGTGGCGGGCTACAGGAGACCCAGTACTTC.